This T cell receptor beta chain was profiled in a study of T-cell memory formation after mild COVID-19. Constant-segment primers were used for 5'RACE, and the resulting TCR alpha and TCR beta cDNA libraries carried sample barcodes and UMIs. MiXCR, run by TCRdb on the 5' RACE reads, gives a single entry per CDR3 protein. The table lists about half a million distinct CDR3 sequences, 18% of them singletons, with around 12% in the top ten. Study conclusions and caveats: Pre-infection memory already had some responding clones, implying cross-reactive memory joined.

A note on this clonotype: Antigen: not known.

The CDR3 is 14 amino acids. Trimming stripped 3 bases from V and 7 bases from J, with 15 bases between. Germline CDR1 reads KGHSH; CDR2 reads LQKENI. Sequencing input: PBMCs or a T cell subset sorted from them (not recorded which). This sequence originates from an adult woman who had mild COVID-19 (a few samples of this study predate the infection). Cell type and time point are not known. The V gene is TRBV18, the J gene TRBJ1-2, with unresolved D. This CDR3 reads CASSPTAEGFGYTF. The CDR3, as DNA: TGTGCCAGCTCACCTACAGCTGAAGGTTTTGGCTACACCTTC.